These 5 T cell receptor beta chains originate from one sample sequenced in a study of T cell changes during pregnancy in multiple sclerosis. The repertoire was sequenced with immunoSEQ multiplex PCR; TCRdb's copy has only in-frame clones and lacks some. This table holds 30,000 or so clones, roughly 90% found once. The source material was CD4+ T cells from peripheral blood mononuclear cells, sampled in the second trimester of pregnancy. The receptors here all came from a female donor in good health, enrolled as a control in a pregnancy study.

This clone was picked up one time. This chain links TRBV11-2 with TRBJ2-1; 9 bases are a match to TRBD2. The CDR3 is made up of 16 amino acids. V trimming: 3 bases; J trimming: 12 bases; junction bases outside the gene matches: 15. The germline V gene encodes CDR1 SGHAT and CDR2 FQNNGV. Written as DNA, the CDR3 is TGTGCCAGCAGCTTGAAGGCGCCGACTAGCGGTGTGGCGCAGTTCTTC. This encodes CASSLKAPTSGVAQFF. The full variable domain, with the rest looked up from reference TRBV11-2 and TRBJ2-1, is EAGVAQSPRYKIIEKRQSVAFWCNPISGHATLYWYQQILGQGPKLLIQFQNNGVVDDSQLPKDRFSAERLKGVDSTLKIQPAKLEDSAVYLCASSLKAPTSGVAQFFGPGTRLTVL.

The chain couples TRBV6-6 to TRBJ2-5, with 7 bases that match TRBD1. Germline assignment: CDR1 MNHNY and CDR2 SVGAGI (reference sequence). This CDR3 is 14 amino acids long. After removal of 2 bases from V and 4 bases from J, the junction contained 4 bases not matched to a gene. The CDR3 is CASSYKQGLETQYF. The CDR3 DNA reads TGTGCCAGCAGTTACAAACAGGGGTTAGAGACCCAGTACTTC.

The chain has TRBV18 and TRBJ1-1, with 9 bases matching TRBD1. J gave up 3 bases and V 3 bases, and 2 bases lay outside the gene matches. Germline CDR1 KGHSH, CDR2 LQKENI. CDR3 length: 14 amino acids. Written as DNA, the CDR3 is TGTGCCAGCTCACCTAGGACAGGGGACACTGAAGCTTTCTTT. Translating gives CASSPRTGDTEAFF.

This clone appeared once. The gene calls are TRBV28 and TRBJ2-7; 13 bases match TRBD2. The V gene's germline CDR1 is MDHEN and CDR2 SYDVKM. The CDR3 extends over 14 amino acids. The ends lost 7 bases at V and 9 bases at J; junction bases unmatched: 9. The CDR3 bases are TGTGCCAGCACGGTCAAAGGACTAGCGGGAGTGCAGTACTTC. Its translation is CASTVKGLAGVQYF.

V is TRBV5-6 and J is TRBJ2-3, with D unresolved. This CDR3 spans 15 amino acids. Germline-derived CDR1 and CDR2 are SGHDT and YYEEEE. V lost 1 base, J lost 0 bases, and 9 bases lay in between. The CDR3 loop reads CASSLRTTSTDTQYF. The DNA for the CDR3 is TGTGCCAGCAGCTTGAGAACTACTAGCACAGATACGCAGTATTTT.